Presented here are 29 T cell receptor beta chains from one specimen sequenced in a study of blood T cells in healthy people across ages. A sample-barcoded 5' primer and a J-beta primer mix were used in a second PCR of about 7 to 12 cycles. TCRdb reprocessed the 5' RACE reads via MiXCR and lists one record per CDR3 protein. The table includes approximately 800,000 distinct CDR3 sequences, about 36% detected once. Sequenced sample: blood. The receptors stem from a man younger than 30 in good health.

The V and J genes are TRBV7-9 and TRBJ2-5; a weak D match, TRBD2 (6 bases). This CDR3 has 16 residues. CDR1 is SEHNR and CDR2 is FQNEAQ in the germline V gene (reference sequence). V gave up 0 bases and J gave up 11 bases, with 22 bases separating them. Here the CDR3 DNA reads TGTGCCAGCAGCTTAGCGCCGGGGTCTCGTGGTCGGGAGCAGTACTTC. This translates into CASSLAPGSRGREQYF.

The table lists this clonotype with many counts. The CDR3 nucleotides are TGTGCCAGCAGGAATGGACAGATACCCACAGATACGCAGTATTTT. This gives the protein CASRNGQIPTDTQYF. This rearrangement joins TRBV5-5 to TRBJ2-3; TRBD1 is a possible D gene (6 bases). From germline, CDR1 is SGHKS and CDR2 YYEKEE (reference sequence). This CDR3 spans 15 amino acids. Trimming cost V 5 bases and J 2 bases, with 15 bases left between them.

The chain is built from TRBV6-2 or TRBV6-3 and TRBJ2-7; D is uncertain. The germline CDR1 and CDR2 sequences are MNHEY and SVGEGT. V was pared by 5 bases and J by 3 bases, with 32 bases between. The CDR3 length is 20 residues. CDR3 region: CASSQSPRFRHRARIYEQYF. The CDR3 coding sequence is TGTGCCAGCAGTCAGTCCCCACGGTTCAGACACCGGGCCCGGATCTACGAGCAGTACTTC.

This clonotype was seen a few times. The chain joins TRBV14 to TRBJ1-2; the D is unclear. There are 15 residues in the CDR3. In germline, CDR1 is SGHDN, CDR2 FVKESK. The V gene lost 2 bases and the J gene lost 3 bases, with 13 bases spanning the gap. The CDR3 reads CASSQLRSGDYGYTF. The CDR3 nucleotides are TGTGCCAGCAGCCAACTCAGGTCTGGCGACTATGGCTACACCTTC.

This clonotype was detected only a few times. This rearrangement joins TRBV20-1 to TRBJ2-5; 7 nucleotides match TRBD1. The CDR3 sequence is 17 residues long. Germline CDR1 reads DFQATT; CDR2 reads SNEGSKA (reference sequence). V lost 3 bases to trimming and J lost 5 bases; unmatched junction nucleotides: 18. DNA for the CDR3: TGCAGTGCTAGGACCCATCTACAGAGTACAGGGGAGGAGACCCAGTACTTC. Its protein product is CSARTHLQSTGEETQYF.

In this sample, this clonotype turned up many times. Mismatch with germline at one junction end may stem from a read error. The V call is TRBV12-3 or TRBV12-4, the J call TRBJ2-1; TRBD1 might be the D (6 bases). The CDR3 is made up of 13 amino acids. This CDR3 reads CASSLGGYNEQFF. The DNA for the CDR3 is TGTGCCAGCAGCTTAGGGGGTTACAATGAGCAGTTCTTC.

Of note for this clonotype: Just one base apart from a much larger clone, this may be a read error. This sequence joins TRBV12-3 or TRBV12-4 and TRBJ1-2, with 7 bases that match TRBD1. The CDR3 spans 13 residues. The CDR3 bases are TGTGCCAGCAGTCCCAGGGGGGACTATGGCCACACCTTC. Translating gives CASSPRGDYGHTF.

J is TRBJ1-2 and V is TRBV4-2, with D perhaps matching TRBD1 (6 bases). This CDR3 region has 14 residues. Germline-derived CDR1 and CDR2 are LGHNA and YNFKEQ. V was clipped by 4 bases and J by 7 bases, with 16 bases between them. This chain's CDR3 is CASSRGAGFGGYTF. The CDR3 DNA reads TGTGCCAGCAGCCGGGGGGCAGGCTTCGGTGGCTACACCTTC.

This clonotype has just a few counts. The CDR3 DNA reads as TGCGCCAGCAGCCAAGATCGTGCGGGCGGGAGTGAGCAGTTCTTC. It encodes CASSQDRAGGSEQFF. The chain couples TRBV4-3 to TRBJ2-1, with 7 positions matching TRBD2. This CDR3 is 15 amino acids long. Trimming took 0 bases from V and 9 from J; bases not matched to a gene: 8. From germline, CDR1 is LGHNA and CDR2 YSLEER.

This clonotype has ten or more counts. The gene calls are TRBV20-1 and TRBJ2-7; D not certain. Germline V gives CDR1 DFQATT, CDR2 SNEGSKA (reference sequence). This CDR3 has 13 residues. V was clipped by 0 bases and J by 0 bases, with 6 bases between them. In DNA form, the CDR3 reads TGCAGTGCTAGAGACCGACACTCCTACGAGCAGTACTTC. Translating gives CSARDRHSYEQYF.

This rearrangement joins TRBV5-1 to TRBJ2-5, with TRBD1 as a possible D gene (6 bases). From germline, CDR1 is SGHRS and CDR2 YFSETQ. CDR3 size: 14 residues. V shed 3 bases and J shed 3 bases, with 12 bases lying between them. This CDR3 is CASSSQGSEETQYF. As DNA, the CDR3 is TGCGCCAGCAGCTCACAGGGATCCGAAGAGACCCAGTACTTC.

The J gene is TRBJ2-6, the V gene TRBV29-1; D is undetermined. Trimming left V 4 bases short and J 1 base short, with 5 bases between. Germline CDR1 SQVTM, CDR2 ANQGSEA. This CDR3 contains 13 residues. The CDR3 sequence is CSVGWSGANVLTF. The CDR3 DNA reads TGCAGCGTTGGGTGGTCTGGGGCCAACGTCCTGACTTTC.

This clonotype was observed a handful of times. The chain is built from TRBV29-1 and TRBJ2-1; 9 bases fit TRBD1. The junction had 3 bases not matched to a gene; V was cut back by 4 bases and J by 2 bases. The CDR3 loop spans 14 amino acids. Germline CDR1 reads SQVTM; CDR2 reads ANQGSEA. CDR3 sequence reads: CSVVRDRAYNEQFF. The CDR3 nucleotides are TGCAGCGTTGTTAGGGACAGGGCCTACAATGAGCAGTTCTTC.

The gene calls are TRBV29-1 and TRBJ2-7; D gene uncertain. CDR1 and CDR2 (germline): SQVTM, ANQGSEA. Trimming pared 4 bases from V and 7 bases from J, leaving 8 bases between. This CDR3 spans 10 amino acids. The CDR3 region has the DNA TGCAGCGTTGGCAGTGGGGAGCAGTACTTC. It yields the protein CSVGSGEQYF.

As to this clonotype: A much larger clone differs by one base, so this may be a read error. This chain connects TRBV20-1 to TRBJ2-1, with TRBD2 matching over 7 bases. Germline V gene data show CDR1 as DFQATT and CDR2 as SNEGSKA (reference sequence). This CDR3 contains 13 residues. The V segment lost 6 bases and the J segment 9 bases; nucleotides outside the gene matches: 11. CDR3 bases: TGCAGTGCCCTACTTAGGACTAGAGGTGAGCAGTTCTTC. This codes for CSALLRTRGEQFF.

This clonotype has only a few counts. The chain carries TRBV4-3 and TRBJ2-1, with 8 bases identical to TRBD2. The V and J ends lost 1 base and 3 bases, in that order; junction bases with no gene match: 5. The CDR3 runs to 16 residues. CDR1 is LGHNA and CDR2 is YSLEER in the germline V gene. CDR3 sequence (DNA): TGCGCCAGCAGCCAAGCGGGGGGGCGGGGCTACAATGAGCAGTTCTTC. The encoded protein is CASSQAGGRGYNEQFF.

In this sample, this clonotype turned up many times. The J gene is TRBJ1-5, the V gene TRBV7-9; 10 nucleotides align to TRBD1. J lost 4 bases, V lost 1 base, and 1 base had no gene match. CDR3 size: 15 residues. CDR1 is SEHNR, CDR2 FQNEAQ, per germline (reference sequence). The DNA for the CDR3 is TGTGCCAGCAGCTTAGGGGACAGGGGAAATCAGCCCCAGCATTTT. This gives the protein CASSLGDRGNQPQHF.

CDR3 amino acids: CSAPDRVTEAFF. DNA for the CDR3: TGCAGTGCACCGGACAGGGTCACTGAAGCTTTCTTT. This sequence joins TRBV20-1 and TRBJ1-1, with 8 nucleotides matching TRBD1. The trim removed 6 bases at V and 4 bases at J, leaving 4 bases unmatched. The CDR3 loop spans 12 amino acids. CDR1 and CDR2 from the germline V gene are DFQATT and SNEGSKA (reference sequence).

This clonotype was detected many times. This chain connects TRBV12-3 or TRBV12-4 to TRBJ2-1, with a tentative D call TRBD1 (5 bases). Trimming pared 0 bases from V and 3 bases from J, leaving 12 bases between. The CDR3 totals 16 residues. In nucleotides, the CDR3 is TGTGCCAGCAGTTTAGCGGCTGGGGCAGGCTACAATGAGCAGTTCTTC. This codes for CASSLAAGAGYNEQFF.

This clonotype was seen more than once but under ten times. The chain's CDR3 is CASSYGRLSYEQYF. The CDR3 DNA reads TGTGCCAGCAGTTACGGCAGGCTCTCCTACGAGCAGTACTTC. V usage is TRBV6-6 and J usage is TRBJ2-7; D is undetermined. The CDR3 length is 14 residues. Trimming stripped 2 bases from V and 0 bases from J, with 8 bases between. From germline, CDR1 is MNHNY and CDR2 SVGAGI (reference sequence).

V and J are TRBV4-1 and TRBJ2-7, with a tentative D call TRBD2 (5 bases). The CDR3 has 15 residues. From germline, CDR1 is MGHRA and CDR2 YSYEKL. V shed 0 bases and J shed 6 bases, with 15 bases lying between them. CDR3 sequence reads: CASSQDSLASSEQYF. CDR3 bases: TGCGCCAGCAGCCAAGACTCCCTAGCCAGCAGCGAGCAGTACTTC.

This sequence joins TRBV20-1 and TRBJ2-7, with D tentatively TRBD2 (5 bases). Germline CDR1 is DFQATT and CDR2 is SNEGSKA (reference sequence). The CDR3 runs 14 residues. V was trimmed by 1 base and J by 1 base, leaving 11 bases between them. CDR3 nucleotides: TGCAGTGCTAGAGCCGCCCGAGGGTCCTACGAGCAGTACTTC. Its protein is CSARAARGSYEQYF.

There are a few counts of this clonotype. V gene TRBV4-2 combines with J gene TRBJ2-1; D remains unclear. The CDR3 consists of 16 residues. The V end was cut by 0 bases, the J end by 0 bases, with 9 bases between. Germline CDR1 is LGHNA and CDR2 is YNFKEQ. The CDR3 is CASSQDSVASYNEQFF. In DNA form, the CDR3 reads TGTGCCAGCAGCCAAGATAGTGTTGCCTCCTACAATGAGCAGTTCTTC.

V gene TRBV28 combines with J gene TRBJ2-6, with D perhaps matching TRBD1 (6 bases). This CDR3 contains 14 residues. CDR1 and CDR2 from the germline V gene are MDHEN and SYDVKM. The ends were cut back, 2 bases at V and 12 bases at J, with 14 bases in the middle. CDR3 DNA: TGTGCCAGCAGTTTAGTACAGGGCAGTGGCGTCCTGACTTTC. Protein sequence: CASSLVQGSGVLTF. Full variable domain (outside the CDR3, taken from reference TRBV28 and TRBJ2-6): DVKVTQSSRYLVKRTGEKVFLECVQDMDHENMFWYRQDPGLGLRLIYFSYDVKMKEKGDIPEGYSVSREKKERFSLILESASTNQTSMYLCASSLVQGSGVLTFGAGSRLTVL.

This clonotype was recorded once. The chain carries TRBV20-1 and TRBJ2-1; 8 bases line up with TRBD2. The J call may be mistaken, given a closer DNA end match to TRBJ2-7. The CDR3 is made up of 16 amino acids. Germline-derived CDR1 and CDR2 are DFQATT and SNEGSKA (reference sequence). The CDR3 DNA reads as TGCAGTGCTAGAATGCGAGCGGGGGCCTCCTACAATGAGCAGTACTTC. This gives the protein CSARMRAGASYNEQYF.

This clonotype was counted between two and nine times. This may be a read error: a much more frequent sequence differs by one nucleotide. This chain links TRBV5-1 with TRBJ2-7, with unresolved D. The CDR3 extends over 14 amino acids. Germline assignment: CDR1 SGHRS and CDR2 YFSETQ. CDR3: CASSLGSSSDEQYF. The CDR3 bases are TGCGCCAGCAGCTTGGGGAGTAGCTCCGACGAGCAGTACTTC.

In its sample, this clonotype was seen many times. The chain employs TRBV5-1 and TRBJ2-7; D might be TRBD2 (5 bases). Trimming removed 0 bases at V and 6 bases at J, with 7 bases between. The germline gives CDR1 SGHRS, CDR2 YFSETQ. The CDR3 totals 12 residues. Here the CDR3 DNA reads TGCGCCAGCAGCTTGGTAGGGAGCGAGCAGTACTTC. It codes for CASSLVGSEQYF.

This clonotype showed up just a few times. This chain links TRBV12-3 or TRBV12-4 with TRBJ1-5; D is unresolved. The V end lost 2 bases, the J end lost 9 bases, and 11 bases lay between the germline ends. This CDR3 comprises 13 residues. CDR3 DNA sequence: TGTGCCAGCAGTTTATCGGGGATAAGGCCCCAGCATTTT. It encodes CASSLSGIRPQHF.

Only a few counts were recorded for this clonotype. The genes are TRBV6-2 or TRBV6-3 and TRBJ2-7, with 7 positions matching TRBD1. V was pared by 5 bases and J by 3 bases, with 7 bases of the junction left unmatched. The CDR3 is made up of 14 amino acids. In germline, CDR1 is MNHEY, CDR2 SVGEGT. CDR3 in DNA: TGTGCCAGCAGTCCCGGGACAGCCTTCTACGAGCAGTACTTC. It specifies CASSPGTAFYEQYF.